Below, 13 T cell receptor beta chains from the same sample are listed, as sequenced in a study of shared clonotypes between healthy human individuals. Sequencing used immunoSEQ multiplex PCR; TCRdb keeps in-frame clones, though not all of them. The table has 2 million to 2.5 million clones, approximately 94% seen once. Material: naive CD4+ T cells sorted from blood. Specified subset: CD45RA+ positively selected. These receptors all stem from a man younger than 30 in good health.

The genes are TRBV9 and TRBJ2-7; no firm D call. V was pared by 0 bases and J by 0 bases, with 10 bases between. Per the germline V gene, CDR1 is SGDLS and CDR2 is YYNGEE. The CDR3 contains 15 residues. The CDR3 DNA sequence: TGTGCCAGCAGCGTAGAGGTGGGTGCCTCCTACGAGCAGTACTTC. Residues: CASSVEVGASYEQYF.

The chain uses TRBV19 and TRBJ2-6; D possibly matches TRBD1 or TRBD2 (5 bases each). This CDR3 is 15 amino acids long. Trimming pared 5 bases from V and 4 bases from J, leaving 12 bases between. Germline V gene data show CDR1 as LNHDA and CDR2 as SQIVND (reference sequence). CDR3 DNA sequence: TGTGCCAGTAGTGAGGGGCAGGCCGGGGCCAACGTCCTGACTTTC. It translates to CASSEGQAGANVLTF.

The rearrangement links TRBV6-6 to TRBJ1-5, with D possibly TRBD1 on 6 matching bases. Trimming removed 10 bases at V and 6 bases at J, with 16 bases between. The CDR3 extends over 13 amino acids. Germline CDR1 MNHNY, CDR2 SVGAGI (reference sequence). The CDR3 sequence is CATSTGGGQPQHF. Written as DNA, the CDR3 is TGTGCCACCTCAACGGGAGGGGGTCAGCCCCAGCATTTT.

The rearrangement uses TRBV28 and TRBJ1-2, with D maybe TRBD1 (6 bases). The CDR3 is made up of 14 amino acids. Germline V CDR1 and CDR2: MDHEN, SYDVKM. V lost 5 bases and J lost 6, with 16 bases in between. As DNA, the CDR3 is TGTGCCAGCAGTGGGGACACAAAGTCTCATGGCTACACCTTC. Its protein product is CASSGDTKSHGYTF.

The V and J genes are TRBV28 and TRBJ1-2, with D perhaps TRBD1 (5 bases). V was clipped by 2 bases and J by 7 bases, with 8 bases between them. CDR1 is MDHEN, CDR2 SYDVKM, per germline. The CDR3 loop spans 12 amino acids. CDR3 DNA sequence: TGTGCCAGCAGTTTACGACAGAGTGGCTACACCTTC. Amino acids: CASSLRQSGYTF.

The chain couples TRBV5-4 to TRBJ2-1; a weak D match, TRBD2 (6 bases). The germline gives CDR1 SGHNT, CDR2 YYREEE (reference sequence). The CDR3 totals 15 residues. Trimming stripped 2 bases from V and 3 bases from J, with 12 bases between. CDR3 loop: CASSFGGSGYNEQFF. The CDR3, as DNA: TGTGCCAGCAGCTTTGGGGGTAGCGGCTACAATGAGCAGTTCTTC.

The V gene is TRBV5-4, the J gene TRBJ1-1; D is unresolved. CDR1 SGHNT and CDR2 YYREEE come from the germline V gene (reference sequence). V lost 2 bases to trimming and J lost 0 bases, with 5 bases between them. CDR3 length equals 13 residues. The CDR3 coding sequence is TGTGCCAGCAGCTTCTCAATGAACACTGAAGCTTTCTTT. Translating it yields CASSFSMNTEAFF.

As to this clone: Different DNA sequences within this sample yield the same CDR3. CDR3 region: CSVAGRLNTEAFF. CDR3 bases: TGCAGCGTTGCGGGACGGCTGAACACTGAAGCTTTCTTT. The V and J genes are TRBV29-1 and TRBJ1-1, with D perhaps matching TRBD1 (5 bases). V shed 4 bases and J shed 0 bases, with 9 bases lying between them. This CDR3 spans 13 amino acids. Germline V gives CDR1 SQVTM, CDR2 ANQGSEA.

The rearrangement uses TRBV5-4 and TRBJ2-7; no clear D gene. The length of the CDR3 is 14 residues. Germline V lookup: CDR1 SGHNT, CDR2 YYREEE (reference sequence). V was pared by 4 bases and J by 0 bases, with 11 bases between. The CDR3 here is CASSGPLGSYEQYF. The CDR3 DNA follows: TGTGCCAGCAGCGGTCCGTTGGGCTCCTACGAGCAGTACTTC.

The chain joins TRBV27 to TRBJ2-7, with D unresolved. The ends were cut back, 0 bases at V and 7 bases at J, with 22 bases in the middle. The CDR3 contains 17 residues. Germline values: CDR1 MNHEY, CDR2 SMNVEV (reference sequence). CDR3 region: CASSLSNPRGVPREQYF. The CDR3 region has the DNA TGTGCCAGCAGTTTATCTAATCCCCGTGGAGTTCCCCGGGAGCAGTACTTC.

The chain combines TRBV9 with TRBJ2-1; D is uncertain. The V and J ends lost 3 bases and 6 bases respectively, with 13 bases between them. The CDR3 sequence is 14 residues long. Germline-derived CDR1 and CDR2 are SGDLS and YYNGEE. CDR3 sequence: CASSALLSSNEQFF. CDR3 nucleotide sequence: TGTGCCAGCAGCGCCCTTCTCTCATCCAATGAGCAGTTCTTC.

The V call is TRBV15, the J call TRBJ2-7, with D possibly matching TRBD1 (6 bases). Germline values: CDR1 LNHNV, CDR2 YYDKDF (reference sequence). V shed 5 bases and J shed 2 bases, with 13 bases lying between them. This CDR3 has 14 amino acids. CDR3 residues: CATSGQPFTYEQYF. CDR3 in DNA: TGTGCCACCAGCGGACAGCCTTTCACCTACGAGCAGTACTTC.

The chain combines TRBV18 with TRBJ2-5; D gene ambiguous. This CDR3 spans 12 amino acids. Between the trimmed V and J ends, which lost 5 bases and 5 bases, there was a span of 9 bases. Germline V gene lookup returns CDR1 KGHSH and CDR2 LQKENI. The CDR3 here is CASSSSQETQYF. The CDR3 nucleotides read TGTGCCAGCTCATCATCACAGGAGACCCAGTACTTC.